Below, 8 T cell receptor beta chains from the same sample are listed, as sequenced in a study of T cells in Graves' hyperthyroidism and ophthalmopathy (dated by TCRdb to 2018 to 2020). The protocol used for the library was multiplex PCR. The reads were generated on an Illumina HiSeq 2000. The TCR beta CDR3 regions were amplified from RNA transcripts. The first round of RT-PCR for the TCR CDR3 was performed with the HTBI primer set and the Qiagen OneStep RT-PCR kit. Clones were called with MiXCR by TCRdb after fastp trimmed the public reads at Q25, and only in-frame beta chains were retained. One record per CDR3 amino acid sequence lists the most common genes and DNA. This sample has about 400,000 distinct CDR3 sequences in its table, and over 13% of those were observed once. Around 30% of the sample rests with the top ten. The sample consisted of blood. These TCRs come from a man over 45 with Graves' ophthalmopathy.

The chain recombines TRBV20-1 with TRBJ2-1; no clear D. Looked up from germline, CDR1 is DFQATT and CDR2 is SNEGSKA (reference sequence). Trimming removed 3 bases at V and 6 bases at J, with 12 bases between. CDR3 size: 13 residues. CDR3: CSARKGPSNEQFF. The CDR3 nucleotides read TGCAGTGCTAGGAAGGGCCCCAGCAATGAGCAGTTCTTC.

This clonotype was recorded at least ten times. The rearrangement joins TRBV10-3 to TRBJ2-7; 9 positions agree with TRBD1. After removal of 1 base from V and 0 bases from J, the junction contained 4 bases not matched to a gene. Germline CDR1 reads ENHRY; CDR2 reads SYGVKD. CDR3 length: 16 amino acids. Here the CDR3 reads CAISELGTGSSYEQYF. CDR3 DNA sequence: TGTGCCATCAGTGAGTTGGGGACAGGGTCCTCCTACGAGCAGTACTTC.

Written as DNA, the CDR3 is TGTGCCAGCAGCAATCCTACTAGCGGGAGTACCGGGGAGCTGTTTTTT. Translated, it gives CASSNPTSGSTGELFF. This sequence joins TRBV7-9 and TRBJ2-2; 11 positions match TRBD2. V was pared by 5 bases and J by 5 bases, with 7 bases of the junction left unmatched. Germline CDR1 SEHNR, CDR2 FQNEAQ (reference sequence). The CDR3 is 16 amino acids.

The chain uses TRBV4-2 and TRBJ2-1; D might be TRBD2 (7 bases). This CDR3 contains 18 residues. Deletions cut 0 bases from V and 6 bases from J, with 21 bases between. Per the germline V gene, CDR1 is LGHNA and CDR2 is YNFKEQ. The CDR3 sequence is CASSQEGRGAGVINEQFF. For the CDR3, the DNA is TGTGCCAGCAGCCAAGAAGGGAGGGGTGCAGGGGTAATCAATGAGCAGTTCTTC.

This clonotype was seen at least ten times. This chain uses TRBV7-6 with TRBJ2-7; D assignment may be TRBD1 or TRBD2 (6 bases each). There are 15 residues in the CDR3. Germline V gene lookup returns CDR1 SGHVS and CDR2 FNYEAQ. V was shortened by 5 bases and J by 3 bases, with 17 bases between the two germline ends. This CDR3 reads CASSRVGAGFYEQYF. The CDR3 DNA reads TGTGCCAGCAGCCGTGTGGGGGCGGGATTCTACGAGCAGTACTTC. Full variable domain (outside the CDR3, taken from reference TRBV7-6 and TRBJ2-7): GAGVSQSPRYKVTKRGQDVALRCDPISGHVSLYWYRQALGQGPEFLTYFNYEAQQDKSGLPNDRFSAERPEGSISTLTIQRTEQRDSAMYRCASSRVGAGFYEQYFGPGTRLTVT.

This chain connects TRBV7-8 to TRBJ2-3; TRBD2 agrees at 9 bases. Unmatched junction bases numbered 8, after V lost 5 bases and J lost 2 bases. The V gene's germline CDR1 is SGHVS and CDR2 FQNEAQ. The CDR3 consists of 16 residues. The CDR3 DNA is TGTGCCAGCAGCCTACTGCGGGAGGGGATCACAGATACGCAGTATTTT. It specifies CASSLLREGITDTQYF.

This clonotype was detected a few times. V gene TRBV28 combines with J gene TRBJ1-2; D remains unclear. CDR1 and CDR2 (germline): MDHEN, SYDVKM. This CDR3 has 12 residues. V lost 3 bases, J lost 8 bases, and 10 bases lay in between. The CDR3 is CASSLTTWGYTF. As DNA, the CDR3 is TGTGCCAGCAGTTTGACCACGTGGGGCTACACCTTC.

J is TRBJ2-7 and V is TRBV12-3 or TRBV12-4, with D maybe TRBD2 (5 bases). The CDR3 is 14 residues long. V lost 0 bases, J lost 3 bases, and 9 bases lay in between. This CDR3 reads CASSLAGNVYEQYF. The CDR3 coding sequence is TGTGCCAGCAGTTTAGCCGGGAACGTCTACGAGCAGTACTTC.